This TCR beta chain was observed in a study of blood T cell repertoires in COVID-19. Cohorts were determined from participant-reported clinical history. This CDR3 has 12 amino acids. Germline V CDR1 and CDR2: MNHEY, SVGEGT. With 5 bases removed from V and 11 bases from J, the gap between germline ends came to 13 bases. Under the authors' procedure: Estimation of nucleated cell counts relied on the amplification of reference gene primers. TCRdb keeps only in-frame clones here, not all; method: immunoSEQ multiplex PCR. That table is the source of V, J and clone size, and D and trimming were worked out from the DNA. The repertoire has 210,000 or so clones, around 86% of them found once; the top ten carry around 9%. This clone has a single count.

The sample was PBMCs or T cells enriched from blood (not recorded which). The gene calls are TRBV6-2 or TRBV6-3 and TRBJ2-4; D remains ambiguous. The sequence was collected from a woman aged 45-65 years with acute COVID-19. The CDR3: CASSAYSAFQYF. CDR3 in DNA: TGTGCCAGCAGTGCCTACAGTGCCTTTCAGTACTTC.